These 21 T cell receptor beta chains were all obtained from the same sample, sequenced in a study of blood T cells in healthy people across ages. For the second PCR, which ran for about 7 to 12 cycles, a sample-barcoded 5' primer and a J-beta primer mix were used. TCRdb analysed the 5' RACE reads with MiXCR anew, one entry per CDR3 protein. The table includes approximately 780,000 distinct CDR3 sequences, around a quarter detected once. The sample was also linked to a second study, of T cells of mothers and their children.

Sequencing was done on a sample of blood. The receptors stem from a boy aged 10-17 years in good health.

This clonotype came up a few times. V and J are TRBV20-1 and TRBJ2-3, with TRBD2 matching over 13 bases. V dropped 0 bases and J dropped 3; count of bases not matched to a gene: 6. CDR1 and CDR2 (germline): DFQATT, SNEGSKA (reference sequence). This CDR3 comprises 17 residues. CDR3 nucleotide sequence: TGCAGTGCTAGAGATATAACTAGCGGGGGGGCGACAGATACGCAGTATTTT. Protein: CSARDITSGGATDTQYF.

This clonotype was seen only a few times. V usage is TRBV5-1 and J usage is TRBJ2-7; the match to TRBD1 covers 8 bases. This CDR3 is 15 amino acids long. V lost 2 bases, J lost 1 base, and 5 bases stayed unmatched. The germline gives CDR1 SGHRS, CDR2 YFSETQ. Here the CDR3 DNA reads TGCGCCAGCAGCTTAGGGACAGGAGCTTCCTACGAGCAGTACTTC. Protein product: CASSLGTGASYEQYF.

This clonotype showed up just a few times. The gene calls are TRBV10-3 and TRBJ1-2; 8 bases match TRBD1. Unmatched junction bases numbered 10, after V lost 2 bases and J lost 2 bases. The CDR3 totals 17 residues. CDR1 ENHRY and CDR2 SYGVKD come from the germline V gene. CDR3 in amino acids: CAISEPGRTGPNYGYTF. For the CDR3, the DNA is TGTGCCATCAGTGAGCCGGGACGGACAGGGCCAAACTATGGCTACACCTTC.

This clonotype was observed a few times. V is TRBV12-3 or TRBV12-4 and J is TRBJ2-7, with 8 bases identical to TRBD2. The CDR3 spans 14 residues. Trimming cost V 4 bases and J 2 bases; bases outside gene matches: 4. CDR3 DNA sequence: TGTGCCAGCAGTTATCCCGGGGGGGCCTACGAGCAGTACTTC. It encodes CASSYPGGAYEQYF.

The chain employs TRBV6-1 and TRBJ2-5, with D perhaps matching TRBD1 (6 bases). The assigned J gene may be wrong: the sequence end matches TRBJ2-7 better. The CDR3 has 13 residues. The germline gives CDR1 MNHNS, CDR2 SASEGT. The CDR3 DNA reads TGTGCCAGCAGTTGGCAGGGGCCCAACGAGCAGTACTTC. Translating it yields CASSWQGPNEQYF.

Concerning this clonotype itself: Relative to the germline gene, one junction end is altered; a read error may explain this. The J gene is TRBJ1-1, the V gene TRBV10-3; possible D gene TRBD1, 5 bases. The CDR3 is 14 amino acids. CDR1 ENHRY and CDR2 SYGVKD come from the germline V gene. The CDR3 DNA is TGTGCCATCAGTTCCGGGGGGACGGACACTGAAGCTTCCTTT. Its translation is CAISSGGTDTEASF.

This clonotype was counted a few times. V and J are TRBV30 and TRBJ1-3; D gene unclear. This CDR3 region has 13 residues. The V and J ends lost 4 bases and 5 bases respectively, with 12 bases between them. Looked up from germline, CDR1 is GTSNPN and CDR2 is SVGIG (reference sequence). This chain's CDR3 is CAWTGFLRNTIYF. CDR3 nucleotides: TGTGCCTGGACGGGGTTTCTAAGAAACACCATATATTTT.

This clonotype appeared a few times. The J gene is TRBJ2-5, the V gene TRBV20-1; 10 bases match TRBD1. CDR3 length: 13 residues. After removal of 6 bases from V and 4 bases from J, the junction contained 5 bases not matched to a gene. Germline-derived CDR1 and CDR2 are DFQATT and SNEGSKA (reference sequence). The CDR3 spells CSAGDRGTETQYF. In nucleotides, the CDR3 is TGCAGTGCCGGGGACAGGGGAACAGAGACCCAGTACTTC.

This clonotype was seen ten or more times. The chain recombines TRBV10-1 with TRBJ1-3, with D hard to call. Germline V gene data show CDR1 as WNHNN and CDR2 as SYGVQD (reference sequence). V lost 4 bases and J lost 2, with 9 bases in between. The CDR3 is made up of 14 amino acids. In DNA, the CDR3 is TGCGCCAGCAGTGCCGGAATGACTGGAAACACCATATATTTT. This translates into CASSAGMTGNTIYF.

The V gene is TRBV12-3 or TRBV12-4, the J gene TRBJ2-3, with 8 bases identical to TRBD2. The CDR3 loop spans 18 amino acids. The V segment lost 7 bases and the J segment 0 bases; nucleotides outside the gene matches: 15. CDR3 sequence: CASTPSSSGQPSTDTQYF. The CDR3, as DNA: TGTGCCAGCACCCCATCGTCTAGCGGGCAACCTAGCACAGATACGCAGTATTTT.

The chain joins TRBV28 to TRBJ2-5; D ambiguous. Trimming stripped 7 bases from V and 5 bases from J, with 14 bases between. This CDR3 contains 13 residues. Germline CDR1 is MDHEN and CDR2 is SYDVKM. The CDR3 DNA reads TGTGCCAGCAATCAGTTCTACCGGGAGACCCAGTACTTC. The encoded protein is CASNQFYRETQYF.

This clonotype has just a few counts. This chain links TRBV7-3 with TRBJ1-2; no reliable D call. CDR3 size: 13 residues. Germline-derived CDR1 and CDR2 are SGHTA and FQGTGA. V was cut by 5 bases and J by 4 bases, with 11 bases left in between. For the CDR3, the DNA is TGTGCCAGCAGCCAGTCAGGATCCTATGGCTACACCTTC. Encoded protein: CASSQSGSYGYTF.

The J gene is TRBJ2-5, the V gene TRBV7-3, with a tentative D call TRBD2 (6 bases). Gene TRBJ2-1 matches the end of the DNA better, so the J call may be wrong. CDR3 size: 14 residues. Germline CDR1 reads SGHTA; CDR2 reads FQGTGA. The CDR3 DNA sequence: TGTGCCAGCAGCTTCTTGGCGGGGCTCAATGAGCAGTTCTTC. This codes for CASSFLAGLNEQFF.

This clonotype was detected a few times. V is TRBV12-3 or TRBV12-4 and J is TRBJ1-2; maybe TRBD1 (5 bases). The CDR3 contains 14 residues. With 6 bases removed from V and 9 bases from J, the gap between germline ends came to 20 bases. The CDR3 spells CASSINLGTGSYTF. CDR3 coding DNA: TGTGCCAGCAGCATAAATCTTGGGACTGGGAGCTACACCTTC.

The chain is built from TRBV6-1 and TRBJ2-5, with 7 bases aligning to TRBD1. Germline lookup yields CDR1 MNHNS and CDR2 SASEGT. The CDR3 is made up of 12 amino acids. The J segment lost 4 bases and the V segment lost 9 bases, leaving 5 bases of the junction unmatched. CDR3: CARRQGPETQYF. The CDR3 region has the DNA TGTGCCAGAAGACAGGGACCAGAGACCCAGTACTTC.

This chain joins TRBV12-3 or TRBV12-4 and TRBJ1-3; D unresolved. V lost 3 bases and J lost 3, with 15 bases in between. The CDR3 totals 16 residues. In DNA form, the CDR3 reads TGTGCCAGCAGTTTCGCCCAGCGATTGCTTGGAAACACCATATATTTT. Translation gives CASSFAQRLLGNTIYF.

This clonotype showed up just a few times. This chain connects TRBV2 to TRBJ1-4, with D maybe TRBD1 (5 bases). With 5 bases removed from V and 0 bases from J, the gap between germline ends came to 10 bases. Germline V gene sequence: CDR1 SNHLY, CDR2 FYNNEI. The CDR3 spans 15 residues. In nucleotides, the CDR3 is TGTGCCAGCAGTAGACAGCATTCAACTAATGAAAAACTGTTTTTT. Encoded protein: CASSRQHSTNEKLFF.

J is TRBJ2-3 and V is TRBV20-1, with D perhaps TRBD1 (6 bases). Germline assignment: CDR1 DFQATT and CDR2 SNEGSKA (reference sequence). The length of the CDR3 is 13 residues. The ends were cut back, 6 bases at V and 2 bases at J, with 12 bases in the middle. The DNA for the CDR3 is TGCAGTGCGCTCACAGGGACCACAGATACGCAGTATTTT. Its protein is CSALTGTTDTQYF.

The chain recombines TRBV5-1 with TRBJ2-7, with 7 bases identical to TRBD1. Germline CDR1 is SGHRS and CDR2 is YFSETQ. The CDR3 contains 14 residues. V trimming: 4 bases; J trimming: 5 bases; junction bases outside the gene matches: 9. CDR3 nucleotide sequence: TGCGCCAGCAGCCCACAGGGGATTGAACACGAGCAGTACTTC. It specifies CASSPQGIEHEQYF.

This clonotype showed up just a few times. This rearrangement joins TRBV18 to TRBJ2-1; weak D call: TRBD1 (6 bases). The J call may be faulty, since TRBJ2-5 better matches the DNA end. CDR3 length: 16 residues. Germline CDR1 and CDR2: KGHSH and LQKENI. DNA for the CDR3: TGTGCCAGCTCACCACCGGAGCGTCTCCAGGGGGAGACCCAGTACTTC. It yields the protein CASSPPERLQGETQYF.

Comment on this clonotype: At one boundary the junction diverges from the germline segment, which might be a read error. This chain uses TRBV20-1 with TRBJ2-1, with 7 bases identical to TRBD2. Germline values: CDR1 DFQATT, CDR2 SNEGSKA (reference sequence). The CDR3 is 14 amino acids. The DNA of the CDR3 is TGCAGTGCTAGAGATGGCAGTAGCGGGCCCCCCCGGTACTTC. Protein: CSARDGSSGPPRYF.